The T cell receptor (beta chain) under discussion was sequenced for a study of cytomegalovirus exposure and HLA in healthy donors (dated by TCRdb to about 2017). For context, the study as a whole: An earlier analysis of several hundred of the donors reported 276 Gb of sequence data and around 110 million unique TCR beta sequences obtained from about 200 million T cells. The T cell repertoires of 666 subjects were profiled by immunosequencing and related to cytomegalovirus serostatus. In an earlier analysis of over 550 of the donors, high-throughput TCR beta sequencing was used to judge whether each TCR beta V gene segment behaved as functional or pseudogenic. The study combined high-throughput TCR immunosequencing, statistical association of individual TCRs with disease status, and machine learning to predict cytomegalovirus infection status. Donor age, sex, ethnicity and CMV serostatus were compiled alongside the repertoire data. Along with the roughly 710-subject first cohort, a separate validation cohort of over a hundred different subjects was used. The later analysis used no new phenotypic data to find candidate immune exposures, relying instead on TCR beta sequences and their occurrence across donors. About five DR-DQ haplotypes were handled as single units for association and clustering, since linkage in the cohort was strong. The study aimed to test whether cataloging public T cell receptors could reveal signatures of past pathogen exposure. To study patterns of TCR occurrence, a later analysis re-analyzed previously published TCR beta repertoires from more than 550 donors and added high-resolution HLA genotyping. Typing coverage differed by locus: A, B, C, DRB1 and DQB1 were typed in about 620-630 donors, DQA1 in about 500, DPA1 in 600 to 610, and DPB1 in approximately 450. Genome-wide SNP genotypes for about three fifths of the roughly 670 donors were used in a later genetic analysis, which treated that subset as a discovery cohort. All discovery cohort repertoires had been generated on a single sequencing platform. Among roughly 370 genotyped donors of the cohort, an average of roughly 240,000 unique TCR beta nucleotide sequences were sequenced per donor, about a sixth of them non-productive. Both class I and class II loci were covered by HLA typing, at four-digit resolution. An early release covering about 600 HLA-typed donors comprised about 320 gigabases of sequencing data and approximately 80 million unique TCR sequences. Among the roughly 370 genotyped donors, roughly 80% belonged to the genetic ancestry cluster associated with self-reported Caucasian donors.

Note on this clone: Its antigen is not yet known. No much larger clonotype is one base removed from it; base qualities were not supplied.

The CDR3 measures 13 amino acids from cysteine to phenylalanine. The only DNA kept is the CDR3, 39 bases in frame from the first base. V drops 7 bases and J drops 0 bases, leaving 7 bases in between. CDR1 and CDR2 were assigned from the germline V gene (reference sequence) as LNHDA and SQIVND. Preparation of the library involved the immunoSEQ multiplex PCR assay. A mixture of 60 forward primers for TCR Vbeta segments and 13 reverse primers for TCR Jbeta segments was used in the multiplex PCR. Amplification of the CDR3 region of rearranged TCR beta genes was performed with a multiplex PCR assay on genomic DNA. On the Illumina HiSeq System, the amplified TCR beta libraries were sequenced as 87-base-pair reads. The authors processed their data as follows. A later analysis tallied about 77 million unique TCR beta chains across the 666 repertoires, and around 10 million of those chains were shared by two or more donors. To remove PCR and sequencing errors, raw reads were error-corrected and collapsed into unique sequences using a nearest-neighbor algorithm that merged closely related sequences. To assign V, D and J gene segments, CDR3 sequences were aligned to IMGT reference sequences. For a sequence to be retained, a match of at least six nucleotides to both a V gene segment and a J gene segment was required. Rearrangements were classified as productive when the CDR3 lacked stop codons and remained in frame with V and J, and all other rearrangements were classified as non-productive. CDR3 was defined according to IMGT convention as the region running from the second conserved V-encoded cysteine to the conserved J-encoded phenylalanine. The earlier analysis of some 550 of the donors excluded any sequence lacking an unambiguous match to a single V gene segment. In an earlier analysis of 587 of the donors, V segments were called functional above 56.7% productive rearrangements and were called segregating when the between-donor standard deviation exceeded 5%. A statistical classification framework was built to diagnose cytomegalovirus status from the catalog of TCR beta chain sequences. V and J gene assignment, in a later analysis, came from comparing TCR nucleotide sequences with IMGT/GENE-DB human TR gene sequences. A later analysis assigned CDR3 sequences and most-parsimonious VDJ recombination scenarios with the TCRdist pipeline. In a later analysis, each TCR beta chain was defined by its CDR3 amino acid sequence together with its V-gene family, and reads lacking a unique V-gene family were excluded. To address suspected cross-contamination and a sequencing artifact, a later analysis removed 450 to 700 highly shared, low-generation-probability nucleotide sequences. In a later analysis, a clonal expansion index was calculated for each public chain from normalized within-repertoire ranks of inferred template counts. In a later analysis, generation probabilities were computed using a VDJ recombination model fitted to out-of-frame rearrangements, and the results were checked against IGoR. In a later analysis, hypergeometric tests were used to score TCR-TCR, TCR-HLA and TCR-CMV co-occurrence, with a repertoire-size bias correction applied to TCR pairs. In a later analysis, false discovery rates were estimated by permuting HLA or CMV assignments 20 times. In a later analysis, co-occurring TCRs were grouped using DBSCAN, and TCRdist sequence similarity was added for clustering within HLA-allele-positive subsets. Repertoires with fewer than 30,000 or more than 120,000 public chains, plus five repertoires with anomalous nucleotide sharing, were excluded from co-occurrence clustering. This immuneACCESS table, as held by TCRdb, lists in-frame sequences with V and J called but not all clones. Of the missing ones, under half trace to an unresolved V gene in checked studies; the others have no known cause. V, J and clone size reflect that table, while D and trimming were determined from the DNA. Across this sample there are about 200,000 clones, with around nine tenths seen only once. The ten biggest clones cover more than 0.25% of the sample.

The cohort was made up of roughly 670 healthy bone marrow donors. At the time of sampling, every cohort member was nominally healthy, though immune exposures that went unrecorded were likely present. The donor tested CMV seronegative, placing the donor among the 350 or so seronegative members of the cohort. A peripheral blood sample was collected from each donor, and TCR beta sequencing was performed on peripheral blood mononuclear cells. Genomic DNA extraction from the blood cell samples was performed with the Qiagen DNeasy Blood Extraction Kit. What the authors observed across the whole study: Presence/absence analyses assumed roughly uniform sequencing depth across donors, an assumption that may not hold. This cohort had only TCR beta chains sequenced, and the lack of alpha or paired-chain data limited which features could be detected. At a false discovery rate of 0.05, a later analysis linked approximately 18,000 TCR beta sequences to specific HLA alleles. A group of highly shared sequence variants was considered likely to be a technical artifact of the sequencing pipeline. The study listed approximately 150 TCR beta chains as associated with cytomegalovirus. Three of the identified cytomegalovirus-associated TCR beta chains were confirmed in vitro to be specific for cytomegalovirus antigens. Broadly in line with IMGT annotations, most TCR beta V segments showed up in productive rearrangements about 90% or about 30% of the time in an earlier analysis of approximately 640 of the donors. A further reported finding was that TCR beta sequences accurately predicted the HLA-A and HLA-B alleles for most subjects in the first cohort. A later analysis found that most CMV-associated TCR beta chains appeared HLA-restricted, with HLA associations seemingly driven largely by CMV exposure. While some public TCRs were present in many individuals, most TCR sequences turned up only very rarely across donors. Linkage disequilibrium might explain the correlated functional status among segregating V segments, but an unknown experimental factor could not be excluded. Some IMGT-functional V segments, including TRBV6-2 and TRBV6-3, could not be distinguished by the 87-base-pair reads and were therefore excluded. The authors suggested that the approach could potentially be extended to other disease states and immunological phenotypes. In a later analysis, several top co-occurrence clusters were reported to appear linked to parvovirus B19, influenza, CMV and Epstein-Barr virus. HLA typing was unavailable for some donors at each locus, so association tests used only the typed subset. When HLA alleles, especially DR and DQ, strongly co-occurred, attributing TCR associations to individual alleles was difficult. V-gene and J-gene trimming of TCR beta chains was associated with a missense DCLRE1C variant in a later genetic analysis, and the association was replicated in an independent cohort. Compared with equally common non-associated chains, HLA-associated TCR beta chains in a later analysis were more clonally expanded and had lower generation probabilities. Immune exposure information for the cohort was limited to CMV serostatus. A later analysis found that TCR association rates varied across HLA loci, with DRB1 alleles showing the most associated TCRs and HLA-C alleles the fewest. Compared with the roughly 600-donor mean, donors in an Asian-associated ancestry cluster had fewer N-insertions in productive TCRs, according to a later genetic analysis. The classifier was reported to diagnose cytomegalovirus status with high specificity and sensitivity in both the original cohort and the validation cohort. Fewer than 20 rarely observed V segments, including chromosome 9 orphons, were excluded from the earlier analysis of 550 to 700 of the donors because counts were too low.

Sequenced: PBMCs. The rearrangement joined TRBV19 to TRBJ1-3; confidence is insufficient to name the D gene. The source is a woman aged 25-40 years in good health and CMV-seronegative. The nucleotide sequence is TGTGCCAGTAATAGCCTCTCTGGAAACACCATATATTTT. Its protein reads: CASNSLSGNTIYF.